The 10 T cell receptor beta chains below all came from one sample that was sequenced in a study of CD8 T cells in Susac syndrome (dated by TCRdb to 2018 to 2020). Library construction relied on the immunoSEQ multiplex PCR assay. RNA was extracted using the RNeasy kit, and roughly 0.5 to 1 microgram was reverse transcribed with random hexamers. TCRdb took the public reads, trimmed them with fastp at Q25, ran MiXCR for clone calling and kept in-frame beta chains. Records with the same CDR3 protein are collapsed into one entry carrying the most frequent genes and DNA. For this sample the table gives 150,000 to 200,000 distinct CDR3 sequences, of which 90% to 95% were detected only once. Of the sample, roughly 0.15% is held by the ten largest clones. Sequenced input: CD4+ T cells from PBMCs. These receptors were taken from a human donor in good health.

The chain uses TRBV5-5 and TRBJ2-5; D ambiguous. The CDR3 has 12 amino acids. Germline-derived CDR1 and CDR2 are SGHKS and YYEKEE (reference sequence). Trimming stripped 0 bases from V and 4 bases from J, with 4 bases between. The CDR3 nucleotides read TGTGCCAGCAGCTTGGCCCCAGAGACCCAGTACTTC. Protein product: CASSLAPETQYF. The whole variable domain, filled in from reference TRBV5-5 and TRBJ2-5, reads DAGVTQSPTHLIKTRGQQVTLRCSPISGHKSVSWYQQVLGQGPQFIFQYYEKEERGRGNFPDRFSARQFPNYSSELNVNALLLGDSALYLCASSLAPETQYFGPGTRLLVL.

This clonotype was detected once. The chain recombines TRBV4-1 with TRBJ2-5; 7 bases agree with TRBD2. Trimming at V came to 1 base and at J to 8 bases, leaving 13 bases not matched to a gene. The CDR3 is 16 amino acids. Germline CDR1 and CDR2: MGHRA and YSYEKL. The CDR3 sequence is CASSQVAGLGRGTQYF. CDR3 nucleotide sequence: TGCGCCAGCAGCCAAGTAGCCGGACTAGGAAGGGGTACCCAGTACTTC.

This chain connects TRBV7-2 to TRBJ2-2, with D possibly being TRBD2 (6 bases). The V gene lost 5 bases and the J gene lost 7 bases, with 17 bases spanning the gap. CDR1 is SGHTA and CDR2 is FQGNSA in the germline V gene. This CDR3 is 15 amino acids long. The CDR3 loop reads CASSEIGRGSGELFF. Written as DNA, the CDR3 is TGTGCCAGCAGCGAAATCGGACGGGGGAGCGGGGAGCTGTTTTTT.

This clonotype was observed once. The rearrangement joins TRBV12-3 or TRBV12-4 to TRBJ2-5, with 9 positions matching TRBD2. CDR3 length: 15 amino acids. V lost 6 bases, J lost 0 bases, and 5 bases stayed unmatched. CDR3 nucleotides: TGTGCCAGCAGGGGGGAGCGGGGGGACCAAGAGACCCAGTACTTC. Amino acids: CASRGERGDQETQYF.

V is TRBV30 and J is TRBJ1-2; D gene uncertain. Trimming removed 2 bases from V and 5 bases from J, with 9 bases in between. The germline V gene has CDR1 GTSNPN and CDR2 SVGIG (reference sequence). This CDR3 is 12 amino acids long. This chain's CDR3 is CAWSTPRYGYTF. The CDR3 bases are TGTGCCTGGAGTACCCCTCGATATGGCTACACCTTC.

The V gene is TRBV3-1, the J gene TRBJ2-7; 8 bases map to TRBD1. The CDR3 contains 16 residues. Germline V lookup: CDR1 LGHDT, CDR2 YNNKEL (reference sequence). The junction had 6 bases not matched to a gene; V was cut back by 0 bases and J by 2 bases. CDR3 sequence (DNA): TGTGCCAGCAGCCAAGAGAGATGGACAGGGCCCTACGAGCAGTACTTC. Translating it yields CASSQERWTGPYEQYF.

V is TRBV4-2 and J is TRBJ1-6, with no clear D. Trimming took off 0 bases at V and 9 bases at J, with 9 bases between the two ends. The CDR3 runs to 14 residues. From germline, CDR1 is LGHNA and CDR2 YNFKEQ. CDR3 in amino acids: CASSQEGRSSPLHF. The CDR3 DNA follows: TGTGCCAGCAGCCAAGAGGGCAGGTCTTCACCCCTCCACTTT.

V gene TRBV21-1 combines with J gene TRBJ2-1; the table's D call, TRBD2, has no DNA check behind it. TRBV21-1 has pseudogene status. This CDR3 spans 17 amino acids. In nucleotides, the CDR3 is TGTGCCAGCAGCAAAGTTCGGGGGCGGGGGGCCGTCCATGAGCAGTTCTTC. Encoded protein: CASSKVRGRGAVHEQFF.

The CDR3 coding sequence is TGTGCCACCAGCAGGGCTTACAATGAAAAACTGTTTTTT. Protein product: CATSRAYNEKLFF. The chain has TRBV15 and TRBJ1-4; no definite D call. V lost 3 bases and J lost 5, with 7 bases in between. This CDR3 is built from 13 residues. Per germline, CDR1 LNHNV and CDR2 YYDKDF (reference sequence).

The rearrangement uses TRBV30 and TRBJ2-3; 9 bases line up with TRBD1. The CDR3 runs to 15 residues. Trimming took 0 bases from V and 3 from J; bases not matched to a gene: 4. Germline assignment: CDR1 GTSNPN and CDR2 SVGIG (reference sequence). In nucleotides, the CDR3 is TGTGCCTGGAGTGTTGGACAGGGGTCTACAGATACGCAGTATTTT. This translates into CAWSVGQGSTDTQYF.